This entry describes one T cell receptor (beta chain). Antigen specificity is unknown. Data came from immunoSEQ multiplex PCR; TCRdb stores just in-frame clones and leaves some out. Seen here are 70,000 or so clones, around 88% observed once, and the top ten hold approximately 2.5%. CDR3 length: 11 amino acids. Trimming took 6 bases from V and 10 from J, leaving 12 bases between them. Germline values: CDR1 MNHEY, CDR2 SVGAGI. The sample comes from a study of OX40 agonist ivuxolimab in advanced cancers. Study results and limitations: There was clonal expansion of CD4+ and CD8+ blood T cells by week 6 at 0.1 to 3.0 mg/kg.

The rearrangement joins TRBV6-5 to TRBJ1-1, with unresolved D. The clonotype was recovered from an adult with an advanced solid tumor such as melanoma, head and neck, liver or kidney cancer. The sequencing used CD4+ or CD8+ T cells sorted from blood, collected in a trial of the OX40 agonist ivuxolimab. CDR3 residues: CASRLDGRAFF. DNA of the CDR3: TGTGCCAGCAGACTAGACGGACGAGCTTTCTTT.